This is a list of T cell receptor beta chains from one sample in a study of CD8 T cells in Susac syndrome. From the immunoSEQ multiplex PCR reads, TCRdb called clonotypes with MiXCR, one entry per CDR3 protein. The data hold about 190,000 distinct CDR3 sequences, with just under 95% observed a single time. Sequencing input: CD8+ T cells from PBMCs. These receptors came from a human donor with Susac syndrome. CDR3s include the opening cysteine and the closing phenylalanine or tryptophan. The order of the fields is J gene, V gene, clone size, D gene, CDR3 protein, CDR3 DNA. A D gene is named only where the DNA matches it firmly. Part of the rows lack a size; the others show once, few, many or a class for expanded clones.

TRBJ1-5,TRBV20-1,.,TRBD1,CSAETGQGFGNQPQHF,TGCAGTGCGGAGACGGGACAGGGTTTCGGGAATCAGCCCCAGCATTTT
TRBJ2-2,TRBV11-2,.,TRBD1,CASSNWDRGDTGELFF,TGTGCCAGCAGCAACTGGGACAGGGGAGACACCGGGGAGCTGTTTTTT
TRBJ1-1,TRBV12-3/TRBV12-4,.,.,CASSSTGSAFF,TGTGCCAGCAGCAGCACAGGTTCAGCTTTCTTT
TRBJ2-5,TRBV5-6,.,TRBD2,CASSFPAGEETQYF,TGTGCCAGCAGCTTCCCAGCGGGGGAAGAGACCCAGTACTTC
TRBJ2-7,TRBV12-3/TRBV12-4,.,TRBD1,CASRGQGVEQYF,TGTGCCAGCAGGGGACAGGGGGTCGAGCAGTACTTC
TRBJ2-5,TRBV29-1,.,.,CSVEALTVQETQYF,TGCAGCGTTGAAGCCCTGACTGTACAAGAGACCCAGTACTTC
TRBJ2-5,TRBV5-1,.,TRBD1,CASTLGQGAPETQYF,TGCGCCAGCACCTTGGGACAGGGGGCGCCGGAGACCCAGTACTTC
TRBJ1-2,TRBV12-3/TRBV12-4,once,.,CASTSIPSGNYGYTF,TGTGCCAGCACTTCGATCCCCTCAGGAAACTATGGCTACACCTTC
TRBJ2-1,TRBV20-1,few,TRBD1,CSARGQGSNEQFF,TGCAGTGCTAGGGGACAGGGTAGCAATGAGCAGTTCTTC
TRBJ2-7,TRBV20-1,.,TRBD2,CSARLRGTYEQYF,TGCAGTGCTAGGTTGCGGGGGACCTACGAGCAGTACTTC
TRBJ1-5,TRBV28,.,TRBD1,CASSALTGAGQPQHF,TGTGCCAGCAGTGCGCTCACAGGGGCTGGGCAGCCCCAGCATTTT
TRBJ1-2,TRBV29-1,.,.,CRDLWASGYTF,TGCAGGGACCTCTGGGCCTCTGGCTACACCTTC
TRBJ2-2,TRBV13,.,TRBD2,CASSLGLGGRTTGELFF,TGTGCCAGCAGCTTAGGCCTCGGCGGGAGGACCACCGGGGAGCTGTTTTTT
TRBJ2-1,TRBV20-1,.,.,CSQSIHRDEQFF,TGCAGTCAATCCATACATAGGGATGAGCAGTTCTTC
TRBJ2-1,TRBV5-6,.,.,CASSLALNNEQFF,TGTGCCAGCAGCTTGGCTCTTAACAATGAGCAGTTCTTC
TRBJ2-2,TRBV29-1,.,TRBD2,CSVRLAGDNTGELFF,TGCAGCGTTCGACTAGCGGGTGACAACACCGGGGAGCTGTTTTTT
TRBJ2-2,TRBV4-1,.,TRBD2,CASSPRMIAGEVNTGELFF,TGCGCCAGCAGCCCAAGGATGATAGCGGGAGAAGTTAACACCGGGGAGCTGTTTTTT
TRBJ2-7,TRBV7-2,.,TRBD2,CASSSKRGSSYEQYF,TGTGCCAGCAGCTCAAAGCGGGGGAGCTCCTACGAGCAGTACTTC
TRBJ2-3,TRBV6-5,.,TRBD1,CATSNRGHNTDTQYF,TGTGCCACGAGCAACAGGGGGCATAACACAGATACGCAGTATTTT
TRBJ2-2,TRBV5-1,.,TRBD2,CATTAGGDTGELFF,TGCGCCACGACCGCGGGGGGAGACACCGGGGAGCTGTTTTTT
TRBJ2-1,TRBV30,.,TRBD2,CAWRASRLAGLNEQFF,TGTGCCTGGAGGGCGAGTCGACTAGCGGGGCTCAATGAGCAGTTCTTC
TRBJ1-2,TRBV29-1,.,.,CSVEEGLNYGYTF,TGCAGCGTTGAAGAGGGATTGAACTATGGCTACACCTTC
TRBJ1-5,TRBV4-1,.,.,CASSQADRINQPQHF,TGCGCCAGCAGCCAGGCCGACAGAATCAATCAGCCCCAGCATTTT
TRBJ1-3,TRBV30,.,TRBD1,CAWRNQGAGNTIYF,TGTGCCTGGAGAAACCAGGGGGCTGGAAACACCATATATTTT
TRBJ2-7,TRBV5-1,few,.,CASSLVGEQYF,TGTGCCAGCAGCTTGGTCGGTGAGCAGTACTTC
TRBJ1-2,TRBV5-4,.,TRBD1,CASSSRDRGYGYTF,TGTGCCAGCAGTTCTCGGGACAGGGGATATGGCTACACCTTC
TRBJ1-1,TRBV12-3/TRBV12-4,.,.,CASSRIAGMNTEAFF,TGTGCCAGCAGTCGCATCGCAGGGATGAACACTGAAGCTTTCTTT
TRBJ1-2,TRBV15,.,.,CATSRDRPTGGANYGYTF,TGTGCCACCAGCAGAGACCGACCCACCGGCGGAGCTAACTATGGCTACACCTTC
TRBJ1-6,TRBV6-2/TRBV6-3,.,.,CASSLGPYRSPLHF,TGTGCCAGCAGTTTGGGACCTTATCGTTCACCCCTCCACTTT
TRBJ1-1,TRBV2,once,.,CASSERRVDTEAFF,TGTGCCAGCAGTGAAAGACGGGTGGACACTGAAGCTTTCTTT
TRBJ2-7,TRBV28,.,TRBD2,CASRTKTSGPYEQYF,TGTGCCAGCAGGACCAAGACTAGCGGACCCTACGAGCAGTACTTC